These 6 T cell receptor beta chains were sequenced from one sample in a study of hypomethylating agent response in myelodysplastic syndrome. Assay used: immunoSEQ multiplex PCR; TCRdb lists only in-frame clones, some missing. The table has thousands of clones, around 90% seen once. This material consisted of bone marrow, taken before or after starting hypomethylating agent treatment for myelodysplastic syndrome (not recorded which). The receptors derive from a human donor with myelodysplastic syndrome.

This clone was seen a single time. The J gene is TRBJ1-5, the V gene TRBV4-3; D is uncertain. The CDR3 consists of 15 residues. Trimming removed 4 bases from V and 6 bases from J, with 16 bases in between. In germline, CDR1 is LGHNA, CDR2 YSLEER. CDR3 region: CASSPSGIGSQPQHF. As DNA, the CDR3 is TGCGCCAGCAGCCCATCGGGGATAGGTAGTCAGCCCCAGCATTTT.

The gene calls are TRBV2 and TRBJ2-2; 13 bases line up with TRBD2. Looked up from germline, CDR1 is SNHLY and CDR2 is FYNNEI. V dropped 7 bases and J dropped 6; count of bases not matched to a gene: 5. The CDR3 totals 15 residues. The CDR3 here is CASTWTSGGPGELFF. The CDR3 coding sequence is TGTGCCAGCACTTGGACTAGCGGGGGCCCCGGGGAGCTGTTTTTT.

The table lists this clone with a count of one. J is TRBJ1-2 and V is TRBV5-5, with a weak D call TRBD1 (5 bases). CDR1 and CDR2 from the germline V gene are SGHKS and YYEKEE (reference sequence). This CDR3 comprises 17 residues. The V end was cut by 4 bases, the J end by 4 bases, with 23 bases between. The CDR3 region has the DNA TGTGCCAGCAGCCTCGGAGGTCAGGGACGGTTAGTCTATGGCTACACCTTC. Translated, it gives CASSLGGQGRLVYGYTF.

The chain carries TRBV2 and TRBJ1-2; D gene uncertain. V was pared by 2 bases and J by 0 bases, with 19 bases between. The length of the CDR3 is 18 residues. Germline-derived CDR1 and CDR2 are SNHLY and FYNNEI. The CDR3 sequence: CASSEPTNSYTSNYGYTF. For the CDR3, the DNA is TGTGCCAGCAGTGAACCGACGAACAGCTACACCTCTAACTATGGCTACACCTTC. The whole variable domain, remainder taken from reference TRBV2 and TRBJ1-2, is EPEVTQTPSHQVTQMGQEVILRCVPISNHLYFYWYRQILGQKVEFLVSFYNNEISEKSEIFDDQFSVERPDGSNFTLKIRSTKLEDSAMYFCASSEPTNSYTSNYGYTFGSGTRLTVV.

The V and J genes are TRBV19 and TRBJ1-3; D possibly corresponds to TRBD1 (6 bases). Trimming pared 0 bases from V and 2 bases from J, leaving 17 bases between. In germline, CDR1 is LNHDA, CDR2 SQIVND (reference sequence). This CDR3 has 18 residues. The CDR3 sequence: CASSIEMQGNSAGNTIYF. Here the CDR3 DNA reads TGTGCCAGTAGTATAGAAATGCAGGGGAACTCTGCTGGAAACACCATATATTTT.

The chain uses TRBV11-3 and TRBJ2-7; D tentatively fits TRBD1 or TRBD2 (5 bases each). This CDR3 is built from 14 residues. Germline values: CDR1 SGHNT, CDR2 YENEEA. V dropped 2 bases and J dropped 2 bases, with 10 bases sitting between them. The CDR3, as DNA: TGTGCCAGCAGCTTACGAGGGGCCCCCTACGAGCAGTACTTC. Residues: CASSLRGAPYEQYF.